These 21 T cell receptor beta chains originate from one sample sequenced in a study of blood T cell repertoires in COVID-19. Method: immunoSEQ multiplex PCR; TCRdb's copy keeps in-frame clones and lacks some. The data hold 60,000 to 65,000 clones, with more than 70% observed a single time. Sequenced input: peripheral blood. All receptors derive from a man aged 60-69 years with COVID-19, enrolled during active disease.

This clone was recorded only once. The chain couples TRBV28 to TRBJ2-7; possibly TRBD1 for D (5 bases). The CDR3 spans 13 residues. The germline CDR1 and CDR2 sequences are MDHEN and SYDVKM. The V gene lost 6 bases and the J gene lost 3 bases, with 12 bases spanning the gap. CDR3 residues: CASSRTPLYEQYF. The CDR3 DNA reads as TGTGCCAGCAGCAGGACACCCCTCTACGAGCAGTACTTC.

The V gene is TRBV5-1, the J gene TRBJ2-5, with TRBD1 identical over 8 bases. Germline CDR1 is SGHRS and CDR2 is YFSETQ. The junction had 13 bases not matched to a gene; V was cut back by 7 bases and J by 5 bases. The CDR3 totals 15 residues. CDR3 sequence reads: CASGGQGAAIETQYF. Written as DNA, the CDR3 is TGCGCCAGCGGGGGTCAGGGGGCAGCGATCGAGACCCAGTACTTC.

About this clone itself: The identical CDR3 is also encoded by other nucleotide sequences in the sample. The CDR3 is CASSEGLATDTQYF. The DNA for the CDR3 is TGTGCCAGCAGTGAGGGGCTGGCAACAGATACGCAGTATTTT. The V call is TRBV2, the J call TRBJ2-3; maybe TRBD1 (5 bases). Between the trimmed V and J ends, which lost 3 bases and 3 bases, there was a span of 10 bases. Germline CDR1 and CDR2: SNHLY and FYNNEI. The CDR3 spans 14 residues.

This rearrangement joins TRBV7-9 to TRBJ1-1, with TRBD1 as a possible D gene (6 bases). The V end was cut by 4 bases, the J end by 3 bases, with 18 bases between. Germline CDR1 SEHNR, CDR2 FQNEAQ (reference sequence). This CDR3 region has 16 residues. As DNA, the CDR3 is TGTGCCAGCAGCTCATATTCAGGATCAGGGGACACTGAAGCTTTCTTT. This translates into CASSSYSGSGDTEAFF.

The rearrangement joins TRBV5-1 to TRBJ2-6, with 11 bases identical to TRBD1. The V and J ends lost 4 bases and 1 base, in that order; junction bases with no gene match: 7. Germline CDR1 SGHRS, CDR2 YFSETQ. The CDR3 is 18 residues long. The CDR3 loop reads CASSRRDRGLSGANVLTF. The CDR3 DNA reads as TGCGCCAGCAGCAGACGGGACAGGGGGTTATCTGGGGCCAACGTCCTGACTTTC.

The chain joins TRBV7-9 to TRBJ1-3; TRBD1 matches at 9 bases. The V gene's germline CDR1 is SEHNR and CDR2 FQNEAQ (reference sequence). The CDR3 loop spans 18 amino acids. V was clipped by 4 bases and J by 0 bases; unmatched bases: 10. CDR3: CASSSRDRVSISGNTIYF. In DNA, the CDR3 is TGTGCCAGCAGCTCCCGGGACAGGGTATCTATCTCTGGAAACACCATATATTTT.

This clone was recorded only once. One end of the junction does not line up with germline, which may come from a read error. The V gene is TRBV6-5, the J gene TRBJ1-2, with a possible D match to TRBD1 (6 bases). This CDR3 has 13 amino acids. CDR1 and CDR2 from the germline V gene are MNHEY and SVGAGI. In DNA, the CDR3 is TGTGCCACCAGTCCGCAGGGGAACTATGGCTACACCTTC. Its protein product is CATSPQGNYGYTF.

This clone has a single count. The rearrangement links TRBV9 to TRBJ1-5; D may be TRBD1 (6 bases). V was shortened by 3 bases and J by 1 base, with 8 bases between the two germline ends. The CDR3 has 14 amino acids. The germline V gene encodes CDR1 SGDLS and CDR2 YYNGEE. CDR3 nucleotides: TGTGCCAGCAGCGGACAGGAAAGCAATCAGCCCCAGCATTTT. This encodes CASSGQESNQPQHF.

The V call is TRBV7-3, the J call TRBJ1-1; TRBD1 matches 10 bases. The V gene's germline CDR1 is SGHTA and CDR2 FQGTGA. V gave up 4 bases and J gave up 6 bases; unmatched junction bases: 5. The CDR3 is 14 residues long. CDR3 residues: CASSSRDRGAEAFF. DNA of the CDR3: TGTGCCAGCAGCTCCCGGGACAGGGGAGCTGAAGCTTTCTTT.

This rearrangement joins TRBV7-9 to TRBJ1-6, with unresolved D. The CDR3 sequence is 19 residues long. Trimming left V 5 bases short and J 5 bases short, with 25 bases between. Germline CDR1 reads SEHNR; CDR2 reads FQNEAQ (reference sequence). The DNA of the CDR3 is TGTGCCAGCAGCCCTCAGGCCGGGAAAAGGACGGACGATAATTCACCCCTCCACTTT. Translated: CASSPQAGKRTDDNSPLHF. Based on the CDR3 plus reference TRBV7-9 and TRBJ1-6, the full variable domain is DTGVSQNPRHKITKRGQNVTFRCDPISEHNRLYWYRQTLGQGPEFLTYFQNEAQLEKSRLLSDRFSAERPKGSFSTLEIQRTEQGDSAMYLCASSPQAGKRTDDNSPLHFGNGTRLTVT.

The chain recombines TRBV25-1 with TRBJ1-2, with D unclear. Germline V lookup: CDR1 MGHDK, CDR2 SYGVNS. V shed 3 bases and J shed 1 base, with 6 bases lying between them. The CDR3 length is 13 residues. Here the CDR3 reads CASSEGLNYGYTF. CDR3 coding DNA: TGTGCCAGCAGTGAGGGCCTTAACTATGGCTACACCTTC.

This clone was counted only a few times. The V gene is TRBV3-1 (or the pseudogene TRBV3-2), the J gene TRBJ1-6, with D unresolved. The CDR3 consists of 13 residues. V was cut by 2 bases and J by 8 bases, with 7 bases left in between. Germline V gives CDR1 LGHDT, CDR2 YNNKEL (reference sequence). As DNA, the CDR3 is TGTGCCAGCAGCCAAAGAGGTGATTCACCCCTCCACTTT. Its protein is CASSQRGDSPLHF.

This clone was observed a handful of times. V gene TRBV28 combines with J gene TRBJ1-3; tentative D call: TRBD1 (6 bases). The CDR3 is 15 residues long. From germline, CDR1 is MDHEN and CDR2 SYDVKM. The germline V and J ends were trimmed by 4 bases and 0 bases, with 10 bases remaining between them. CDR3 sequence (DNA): TGTGCCAGCAGTTCCGGACAGTCCTCTGGAAACACCATATATTTT. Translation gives CASSSGQSSGNTIYF.

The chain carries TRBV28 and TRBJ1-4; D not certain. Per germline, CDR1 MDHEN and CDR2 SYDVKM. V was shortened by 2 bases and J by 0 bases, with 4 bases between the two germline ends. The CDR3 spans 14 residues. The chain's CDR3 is CASSLPATNEKLFF. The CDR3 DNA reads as TGTGCCAGCAGTTTACCTGCAACTAATGAAAAACTGTTTTTT.

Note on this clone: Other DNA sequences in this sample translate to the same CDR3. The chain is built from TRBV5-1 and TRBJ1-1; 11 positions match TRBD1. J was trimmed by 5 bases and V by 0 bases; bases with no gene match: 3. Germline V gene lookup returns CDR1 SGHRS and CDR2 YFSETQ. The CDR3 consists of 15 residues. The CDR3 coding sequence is TGCGCCAGCAGCTTGGCCGGGACAGGGGGGACTGAAGCTTTCTTT. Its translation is CASSLAGTGGTEAFF.

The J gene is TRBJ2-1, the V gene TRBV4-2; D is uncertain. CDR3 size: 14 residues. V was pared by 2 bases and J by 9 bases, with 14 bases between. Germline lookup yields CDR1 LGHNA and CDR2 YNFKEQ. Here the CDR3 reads CASSQPAQRGEQFF. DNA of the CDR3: TGTGCCAGCAGCCAACCCGCCCAACGCGGTGAGCAGTTCTTC.

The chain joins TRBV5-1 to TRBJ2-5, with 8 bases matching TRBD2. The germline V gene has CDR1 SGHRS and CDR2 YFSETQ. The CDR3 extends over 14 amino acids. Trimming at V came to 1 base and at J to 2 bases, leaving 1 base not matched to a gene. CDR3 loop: CASSLSGGQETQYF. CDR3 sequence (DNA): TGCGCCAGCAGCTTGAGCGGGGGTCAAGAGACCCAGTACTTC.

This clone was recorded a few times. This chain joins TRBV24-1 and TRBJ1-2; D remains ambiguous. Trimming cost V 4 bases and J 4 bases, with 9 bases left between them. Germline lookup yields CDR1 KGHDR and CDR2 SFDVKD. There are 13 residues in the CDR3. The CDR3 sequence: CATSETVGYGYTF. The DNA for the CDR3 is TGTGCCACCAGTGAAACAGTCGGCTATGGCTACACCTTC.

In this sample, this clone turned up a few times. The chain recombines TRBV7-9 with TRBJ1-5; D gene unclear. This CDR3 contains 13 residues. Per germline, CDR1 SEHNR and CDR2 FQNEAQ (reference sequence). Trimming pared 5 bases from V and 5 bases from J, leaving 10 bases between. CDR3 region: CASSLRPDQPQHF. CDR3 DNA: TGTGCCAGCAGCCTGAGGCCAGATCAGCCCCAGCATTTT.

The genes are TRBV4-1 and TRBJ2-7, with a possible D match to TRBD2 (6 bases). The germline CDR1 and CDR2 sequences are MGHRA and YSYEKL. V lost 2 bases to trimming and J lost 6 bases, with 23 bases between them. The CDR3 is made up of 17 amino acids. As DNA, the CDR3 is TGCGCCAGCAGCCAACCCCGGCGTGGGAGGTCTTCTGGCGAGCAGTACTTC. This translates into CASSQPRRGRSSGEQYF.

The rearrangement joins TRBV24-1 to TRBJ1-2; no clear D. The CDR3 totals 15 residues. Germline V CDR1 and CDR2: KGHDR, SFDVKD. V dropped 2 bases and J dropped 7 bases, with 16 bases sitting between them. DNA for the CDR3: TGTGCCACCAGTGATTCCCGGACCTCTGGAGGTGGCTACACCTTC. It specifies CATSDSRTSGGGYTF.